These 10 T cell receptor beta chains share one sample of origin, sequenced in a study of T-cell reconstitution after alpha-beta-depleted transplantation in children (dated by TCRdb to 2015 to 2016). Library creation used PCR. Sequencing was performed on an Illumina HiSeq 2500. Molecular barcoding was employed in the preparation of TCR libraries, with unique molecular identifiers being used to normalize TCRbeta repertoire quantification. TCRdb reworked the public reads: Q25 trimming with fastp, MiXCR clone assembly, productive beta chains retained. Entries are consolidated by CDR3 protein sequence, retaining the most common genes and DNA. The sample contains a few hundred thousand distinct CDR3 sequences, over 9% of them found a single time. Clones ranked in the top ten supply 2% to 2.5% of the sample. The sequencing here drew on PBMCs from the stem cell graft donor, taken from the stem cell graft. These receptors all stem from a human donor who donated a stem cell graft to a child with acute lymphoblastic leukemia.

The chain links TRBV7-9 to TRBJ2-7, with D uncertain. The germline V and J ends were trimmed by 1 base and 3 bases, with 10 bases remaining between them. The CDR3 is 14 amino acids. Germline assignment: CDR1 SEHNR and CDR2 FQNEAQ (reference sequence). The CDR3 region is CASSLVGSNYEQYF. DNA for the CDR3: TGTGCCAGCAGCTTAGTTGGCTCTAACTACGAGCAGTACTTC.

This clonotype was picked up many times. This rearrangement joins TRBV12-3 or TRBV12-4 to TRBJ2-1, with no clear D. V lost 2 bases and J 0 bases, leaving 8 bases between the germline ends. CDR3 length equals 15 residues. The CDR3 coding sequence is TGTGCCAGCAGTTTATCCGCGAGCTCCTACAATGAGCAGTTCTTC. Its protein product is CASSLSASSYNEQFF.

This clonotype was picked up a small number of times. The chain has TRBV5-1 and TRBJ2-1; TRBD2 is a possible D gene (5 bases). There are 14 residues in the CDR3. V lost 0 bases to trimming and J lost 6 bases, with 10 bases between them. Germline loops: CDR1 SGHRS, CDR2 YFSETQ. CDR3 region: CASSLGLDFNEQFF. Written as DNA, the CDR3 is TGCGCCAGCAGCTTGGGACTGGACTTCAATGAGCAGTTCTTC.

V and J are TRBV19 and TRBJ1-1; D perhaps matches TRBD1 (6 bases). Trimming shortened V by 7 bases and J by 1 base, and 10 bases separated the two germline ends. This CDR3 spans 13 amino acids. Germline assignment: CDR1 LNHDA and CDR2 SQIVND (reference sequence). CDR3: CASIGRGNTEAFF. DNA for the CDR3: TGTGCCAGTATCGGCAGGGGGAACACTGAAGCTTTCTTT.

This chain uses TRBV2 with TRBJ2-2; TRBD2 matches at 8 bases. In germline, CDR1 is SNHLY, CDR2 FYNNEI. There are 15 residues in the CDR3. Trimming took 2 bases from V and 7 from J; bases not matched to a gene: 6. CDR3 nucleotides: TGTGCCAGCAGTGAAACCGAGCGGGAGTTCGGGGAGCTGTTTTTT. Its protein product is CASSETEREFGELFF.

This clonotype occurred a few times. The rearrangement links TRBV6-4 to TRBJ2-3, with 12 bases matching TRBD2. The length of the CDR3 is 16 residues. Per the germline V gene, CDR1 is MRHNA and CDR2 is SNTAGT. Germline trimming cut 4 bases from V and 1 base from J; bases unmatched to any gene: 3. The CDR3 nucleotides are TGTGCCAGCAGTGCGGCTAGCGGGAGGGGCACAGATACGCAGTATTTT. Translating it yields CASSAASGRGTDTQYF.

CDR3 amino acids: CASSQVVLASTGELFF. For the CDR3, the DNA is TGCGCCAGCAGCCAAGTGGTACTAGCGAGCACCGGGGAGCTGTTTTTT. The rearrangement uses TRBV4-1 and TRBJ2-2; TRBD2 agrees at 7 bases. In germline, CDR1 is MGHRA, CDR2 YSYEKL. V shed 1 base, J shed 4 bases, and the junction held 6 bases outside the gene matches. The CDR3 runs to 16 residues.

This clonotype has at least ten counts. The DNA for the CDR3 is TGTGCCAGCAGCTTTTCCCAGTACGAGCAGTACTTC. This gives the protein CASSFSQYEQYF. V usage is TRBV7-9 and J usage is TRBJ2-7; D gene uncertain. The CDR3 has 12 residues. Trimming removed 3 bases from V and 4 bases from J, with 7 bases in between. Germline-derived CDR1 and CDR2 are SEHNR and FQNEAQ (reference sequence).

The chain links TRBV7-9 to TRBJ2-1; TRBD2 matches 8 bases. With V trimmed by 5 bases and J by 5 bases, 11 bases remained unmatched. This CDR3 spans 16 amino acids. Germline V gene lookup returns CDR1 SEHNR and CDR2 FQNEAQ (reference sequence). CDR3 in amino acids: CASSAKAGVSNNEQFF. The CDR3 nucleotides are TGTGCCAGCAGCGCAAAAGCGGGAGTCAGTAACAATGAGCAGTTCTTC.

The chain combines TRBV7-1 with TRBJ2-1; TRBD2 is a possible D gene (6 bases). TRBV7-1 is known as an ORF, though its function is uncertain. The CDR3 runs to 14 residues. V was trimmed by 3 bases and J by 8 bases, leaving 14 bases between them. CDR3 residues: CASSSRLVVDEQFF. The CDR3 DNA reads as TGTGCCAGCAGCTCGAGACTAGTTGTGGATGAGCAGTTCTTC.